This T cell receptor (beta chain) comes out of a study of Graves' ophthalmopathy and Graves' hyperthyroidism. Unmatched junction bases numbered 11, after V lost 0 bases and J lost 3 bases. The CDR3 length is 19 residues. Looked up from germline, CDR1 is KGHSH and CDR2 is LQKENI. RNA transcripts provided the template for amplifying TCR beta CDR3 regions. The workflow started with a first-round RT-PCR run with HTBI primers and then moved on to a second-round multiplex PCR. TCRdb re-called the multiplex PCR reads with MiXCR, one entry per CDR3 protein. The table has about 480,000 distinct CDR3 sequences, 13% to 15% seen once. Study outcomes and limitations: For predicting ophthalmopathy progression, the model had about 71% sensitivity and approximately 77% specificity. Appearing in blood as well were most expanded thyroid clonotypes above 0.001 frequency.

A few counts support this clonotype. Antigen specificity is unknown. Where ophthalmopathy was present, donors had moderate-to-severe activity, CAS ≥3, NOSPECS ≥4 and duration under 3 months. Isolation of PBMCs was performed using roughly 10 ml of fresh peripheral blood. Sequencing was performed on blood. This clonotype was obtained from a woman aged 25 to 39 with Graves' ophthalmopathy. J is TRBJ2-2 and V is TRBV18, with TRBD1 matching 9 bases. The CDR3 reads CASSPPSGNRGLDTGELFF. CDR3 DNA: TGTGCCAGCTCACCACCCAGTGGCAACAGGGGGCTTGACACCGGGGAGCTGTTTTTT.